This T cell receptor (beta chain) originates from a study of T cells in Graves' hyperthyroidism and ophthalmopathy. Study-wide background: Staff took peripheral blood when the initial diagnosis was made, before any treatment began.

A word on this clonotype: The antigen remains unidentified.

TCR beta CDR3 regions were amplified from RNA transcripts. With the HTBI primer set, the TCR CDR3 went through a first round of RT-PCR. TCRdb analysed the multiplex PCR reads with MiXCR anew, one entry per CDR3 protein. The sample records around 400,000 distinct CDR3 sequences, approximately 25% being singletons. Study-level results: Blood also showed most of the thyroid clonotypes that were expanded above 0.001.

Each patient was aged 18 to 65 and had newly diagnosed hyperthyroidism of under 2 months' duration. Uncontrolled infection, other autoimmune disease, pregnancy or lactation excluded patients. The CDR3 contains 16 residues. Trimming at V came to 4 bases and at J to 1 base, leaving 4 bases not matched to a gene. Germline loops: CDR1 SGHRS, CDR2 YFSETQ. The source of this sequence is a man in his fifties or sixties with Graves' hyperthyroidism. This chain connects TRBV5-1 to TRBJ2-5; 13 nucleotides line up with TRBD2. The sample taken for sequencing was blood. Here the CDR3 DNA reads TGCGCCAGCAGCGGCGGGACTAGCGGGGCCCAAGAGACCCAGTACTTC. It encodes CASSGGTSGAQETQYF.